The present TCR beta chain was sequenced within a study of T cell responses to AZD1222 COVID-19 vaccine. This CDR3 contains 15 residues. Germline lookup yields CDR1 LNHDA and CDR2 SQIVND (reference sequence). Trimming removed 3 bases at V and 0 bases at J, with 8 bases between. As regards this clone: Its antigen is undetermined.

Study observations and caveats: Spike-specific TCR breadth and depth grew following two AZD1222 doses.

Generated by immunoSEQ multiplex PCR, the TCRdb table keeps only in-frame clones and is missing some. The sample yields 95,000 to 120,000 clones, around nine tenths seen once. V is TRBV19 and J is TRBJ1-4; D is unclear. Sample: peripheral blood, taken on day 0 of MenACWY control vaccination. The sequence was collected from an adult in good health. The CDR3 sequence is CASSIWTATNEKLFF. The CDR3 DNA follows: TGTGCCAGTAGTATTTGGACCGCAACTAATGAAAAACTGTTTTTT.